This entry concerns a single T cell receptor beta chain. Its antigen is not identified. This sample stems from a study of shared clonotypes between healthy human individuals. Study-level results: The researchers took only blood, and tissue repertoires probably look different.

In germline, CDR1 is SGHTS, CDR2 YDEGEE. The CDR3 extends over 14 amino acids. The junction had 8 bases not matched to a gene; V was cut back by 6 bases and J by 5 bases. Unsorted PBMC samples were amplified in replicate PCRs containing 300 ng DNA, tens of thousands of T cell genomes. Unsorted PBMC DNA sequencing spanned ten immunoSEQ deep assay plates. Sequenced by immunoSEQ multiplex PCR; TCRdb stores in-frame clones only, minus some. Among under 600,000 clones, around 77% were seen once, and the ten largest hold more than 10%. Input material: PBMCs. The TCR comes from a woman in her thirties or forties in good health. Some clones in this sample may be carry-over from other donors' samples. V usage is TRBV5-8 and J usage is TRBJ1-3, with 7 bases identical to TRBD1. CDR3: CASTAGGGRNTIYF. The CDR3 bases are TGTGCCAGCACCGCAGGGGGGGGTAGAAACACCATATATTTT. The full variable domain, rest sourced from reference TRBV5-8 and TRBJ1-3, is EAGVTQSPTHLIKTRGQQATLRCSPISGHTSVYWYQQALGLGLQFLLWYDEGEERNRGNFPPRFSGRQFPNYSSELNVNALELEDSALYLCASTAGGGRNTIYFGEGSWLTVV.